This T cell receptor (beta chain) was sequenced during a study of identical twins. Each CDR3 protein is one row after TCRdb ran MiXCR on the 5' RACE reads. The table records 510,000 or so distinct CDR3 sequences, 13% to 15% of them present only once. Germline V gives CDR1 MNHEY, CDR2 SVGAGI. CDR3 length: 15 residues. V gave up 3 bases and J gave up 9 bases; unmatched junction bases: 4. Comment on this clonotype: Its antigen is still unknown.

The study's findings and limits: Twin-shared out-of-frame alpha sequences were enriched for low generation probability.

These data also featured in a second study, about yellow fever vaccine responses in identical twins.

V usage is TRBV6-5 and J usage is TRBJ1-6, with 11 bases that match TRBD1. What was sequenced was CD4+ T cells sorted from blood. This TCR was recovered from a woman between 18 and 29 years old in good health. In DNA form, the CDR3 reads TGTGCCAGCAGTTATAGGACAGGGGGCACTTCACCCCTCCACTTT. Its protein is CASSYRTGGTSPLHF.